This is a list of T cell receptor beta chains from one sample in a study of T cells expressing NK-cell markers. TCRdb reprocessed the 5' RACE reads and keeps a single row for each CDR3 protein, giving no DNA. In all, the sample yields fewer than 400,000 distinct CDR3 sequences. Input material: blood T cells: a sorted CD56 or NKG2C T cell subset, CD4+ or CD8+ T cells, or bulk PBMC T cells (not recorded which). The receptors here all came from a woman aged 50 to 60 in good health. CDR3s include the opening cysteine and the closing phenylalanine or tryptophan.

j_call v_call cdr3_aa
TRBJ2-7 TRBV20-1 CSAWPSSSGYEQYF
TRBJ2-3 TRBV2 CASSELAGTSTDTQYF
TRBJ2-2 TRBV5-5 CASSSERVDTGELFF
TRBJ2-2 TRBV7-9 CASSLFEEGPETGELFF
TRBJ2-2 TRBV5-1 CASSLIGMGQTTGELFF
TRBJ2-1 TRBV28 CASRKPGLARNEQFF
TRBJ1-4 TRBV6-1 CASERTATNEKLFF
TRBJ1-4 TRBV3-1 CASSRNEKLFF
TRBJ2-1 TRBV20-1 CSAFKLQDNEQFF
TRBJ2-2 TRBV29-1 CSVRAGGAGELFF
TRBJ2-1 TRBV2 CASSELAGGAEQFF
TRBJ2-7 TRBV20-1 CSALLAGVNEQYF
TRBJ2-1 TRBV24-1 CATSDFRGERVGDEQFF
TRBJ1-2 TRBV20-1 CSASYGSSGYGYTF
TRBJ1-1 TRBV5-1 CASSLLDRVGEAFF
TRBJ1-1 TRBV4-1 CASSQGTGQAFF
TRBJ1-2 TRBV20-1 CSARNRENGYTF
TRBJ2-6 TRBV2 CARGLSGANVLTF
TRBJ2-1 TRBV3-1 CASSPAGSTYNEQFF
TRBJ2-7 TRBV4-1 CASSHPSSGTYEQYF
TRBJ2-1 TRBV20-1 CSAEEDRAYNEQFF
TRBJ2-1 TRBV12-3/TRBV12-4 CASREQGPNEQFF
TRBJ2-5 TRBV7-9 CASSLGVLAETQYF
TRBJ2-7 TRBV7-8 CASSLADFLYF